The entry below gives a single TCR beta chain sequence along with its context. The antigen is undetermined. This sample was included in a study of cytomegalovirus exposure and HLA in healthy donors. The study's findings and limits: The dataset shows that most TCR sequences were rare, while some public TCRs occurred in many donors.

V shed 6 bases, J shed 4 bases, and the junction held 3 bases outside the gene matches. This CDR3 is built from 11 residues. The V gene's germline CDR1 is SQVTM and CDR2 ANQGSEA. Sequenced by immunoSEQ multiplex PCR; TCRdb stores in-frame clones only, minus some. The sample has 35,000 to 50,000 clones, roughly 93% seen once. Sequenced input: PBMCs. This chain connects TRBV29-1 to TRBJ2-7; 7 nucleotides match TRBD2. This TCR was recovered from a woman between 18 and 29 years old in good health and CMV-seronegative. CDR3 region: CSVYGGYEQYF. CDR3 coding DNA: TGCAGCGTCTACGGGGGGTACGAGCAGTACTTC.